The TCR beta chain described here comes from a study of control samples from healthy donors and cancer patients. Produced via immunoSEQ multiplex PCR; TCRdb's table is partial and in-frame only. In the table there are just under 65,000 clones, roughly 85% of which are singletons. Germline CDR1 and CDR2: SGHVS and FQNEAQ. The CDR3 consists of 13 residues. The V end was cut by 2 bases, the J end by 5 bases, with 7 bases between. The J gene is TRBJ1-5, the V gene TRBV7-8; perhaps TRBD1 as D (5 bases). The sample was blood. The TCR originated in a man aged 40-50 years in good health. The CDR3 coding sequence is TGTGCCAGCAGCTTAACAGGCGATCAGCCCCAGCATTTT. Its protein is CASSLTGDQPQHF.